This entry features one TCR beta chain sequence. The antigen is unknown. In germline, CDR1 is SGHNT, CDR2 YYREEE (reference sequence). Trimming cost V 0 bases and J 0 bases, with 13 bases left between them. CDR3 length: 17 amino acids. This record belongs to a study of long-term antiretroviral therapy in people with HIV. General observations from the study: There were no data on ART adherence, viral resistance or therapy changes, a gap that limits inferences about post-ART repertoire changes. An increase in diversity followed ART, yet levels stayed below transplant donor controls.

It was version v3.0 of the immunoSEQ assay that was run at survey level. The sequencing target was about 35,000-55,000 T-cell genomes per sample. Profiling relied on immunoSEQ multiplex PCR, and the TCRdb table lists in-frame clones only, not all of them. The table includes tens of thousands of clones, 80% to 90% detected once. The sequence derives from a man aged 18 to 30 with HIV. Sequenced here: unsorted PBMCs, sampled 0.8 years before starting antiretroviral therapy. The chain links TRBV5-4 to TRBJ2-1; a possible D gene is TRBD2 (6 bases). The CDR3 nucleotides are TGTGCCAGCAGCTTGGAGCGGGCCGTTAGCTCCTACAATGAGCAGTTCTTC. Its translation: CASSLERAVSSYNEQFF.